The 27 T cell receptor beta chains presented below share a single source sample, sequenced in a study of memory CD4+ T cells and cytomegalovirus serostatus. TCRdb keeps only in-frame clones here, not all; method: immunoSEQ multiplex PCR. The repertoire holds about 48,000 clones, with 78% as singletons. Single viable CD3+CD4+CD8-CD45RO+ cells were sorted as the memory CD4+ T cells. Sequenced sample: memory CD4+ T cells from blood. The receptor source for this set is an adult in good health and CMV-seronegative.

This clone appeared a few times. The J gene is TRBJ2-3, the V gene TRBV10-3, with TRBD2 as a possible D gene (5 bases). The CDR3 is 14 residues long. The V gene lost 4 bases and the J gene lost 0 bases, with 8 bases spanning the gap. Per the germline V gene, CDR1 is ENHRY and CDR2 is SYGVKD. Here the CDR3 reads CAISAGYSTDTQYF. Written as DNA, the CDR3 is TGTGCCATCAGTGCGGGGTATAGCACAGATACGCAGTATTTT.

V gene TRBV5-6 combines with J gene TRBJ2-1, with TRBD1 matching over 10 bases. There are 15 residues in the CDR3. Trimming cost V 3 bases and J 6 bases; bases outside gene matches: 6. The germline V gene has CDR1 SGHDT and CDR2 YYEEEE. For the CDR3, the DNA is TGTGCCAGCAGCTCCGACAGGGGGCCCCGCAATGAGCAGTTCTTC. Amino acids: CASSSDRGPRNEQFF.

CDR3 DNA: TGTGCCAGCAGGGGGACCGCATCAAGTGAAGCTTTCTTT. As protein: CASRGTASSEAFF. V gene TRBV27 combines with J gene TRBJ1-1; tentative D call: TRBD1 (5 bases). The length of the CDR3 is 13 residues. The germline CDR1 and CDR2 sequences are MNHEY and SMNVEV (reference sequence). V gave up 6 bases and J gave up 7 bases, with 15 bases separating them.

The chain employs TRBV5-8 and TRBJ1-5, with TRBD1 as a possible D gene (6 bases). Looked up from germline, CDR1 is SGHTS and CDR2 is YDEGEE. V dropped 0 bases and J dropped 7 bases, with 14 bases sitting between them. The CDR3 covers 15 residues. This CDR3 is CASSLGTAEGQPQHF. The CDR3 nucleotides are TGTGCCAGCAGCTTGGGGACAGCGGAAGGCCAGCCCCAGCATTTT.

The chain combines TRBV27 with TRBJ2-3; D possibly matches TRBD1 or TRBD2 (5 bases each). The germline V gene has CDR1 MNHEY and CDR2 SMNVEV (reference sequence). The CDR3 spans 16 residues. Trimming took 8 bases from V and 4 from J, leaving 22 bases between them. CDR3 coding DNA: TGTGCCAGCGCCCAACCCGGGACCCCGGCAGCAGATACGCAGTATTTT. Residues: CASAQPGTPAADTQYF.

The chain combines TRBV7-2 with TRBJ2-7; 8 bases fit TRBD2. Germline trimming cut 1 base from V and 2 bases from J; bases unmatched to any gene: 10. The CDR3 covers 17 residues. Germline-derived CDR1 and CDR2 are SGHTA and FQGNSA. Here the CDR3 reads CASSLESLAGYTYEQYF. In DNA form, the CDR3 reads TGTGCCAGCAGCTTAGAGAGTCTAGCGGGCTATACCTACGAGCAGTACTTC.

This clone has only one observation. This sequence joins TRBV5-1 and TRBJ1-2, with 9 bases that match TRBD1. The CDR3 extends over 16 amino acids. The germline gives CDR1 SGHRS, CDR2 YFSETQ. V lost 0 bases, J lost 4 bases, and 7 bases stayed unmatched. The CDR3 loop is CASSLARGDRAYGYTF. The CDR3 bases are TGCGCCAGCAGCTTGGCTAGGGGGGACAGGGCCTATGGCTACACCTTC.

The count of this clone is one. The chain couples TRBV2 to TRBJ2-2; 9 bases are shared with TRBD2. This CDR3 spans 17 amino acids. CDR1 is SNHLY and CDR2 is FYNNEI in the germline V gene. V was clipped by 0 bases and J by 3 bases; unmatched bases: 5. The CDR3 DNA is TGTGCCAGCAGTGAAGCGGCGGGGGGGTCGTACACCGGGGAGCTGTTTTTT. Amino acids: CASSEAAGGSYTGELFF.

The CDR3 region has the DNA TGTGCCTGGAGTGTACCTATCACAGATACGCAGTATTTT. Translated: CAWSVPITDTQYF. The chain employs TRBV30 and TRBJ2-3; D not certain. Trimming stripped 0 bases from V and 2 bases from J, with 6 bases between. The CDR3 is 13 amino acids. CDR1 is GTSNPN, CDR2 SVGIG, per germline (reference sequence).

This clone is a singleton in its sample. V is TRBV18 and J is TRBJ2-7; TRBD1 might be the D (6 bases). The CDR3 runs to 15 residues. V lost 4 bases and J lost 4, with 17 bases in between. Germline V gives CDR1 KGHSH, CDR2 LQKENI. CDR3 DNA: TGTGCCAGCTCACATACGACAGGATCTAAGTACGAGCAGTACTTC. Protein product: CASSHTTGSKYEQYF.

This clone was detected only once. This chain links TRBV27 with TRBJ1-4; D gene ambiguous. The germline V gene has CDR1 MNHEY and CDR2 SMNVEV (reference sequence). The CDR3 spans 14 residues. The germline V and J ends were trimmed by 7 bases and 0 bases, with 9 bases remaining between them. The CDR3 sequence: CASKPSSTNEKLFF. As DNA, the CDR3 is TGTGCCAGCAAACCGTCCTCAACTAATGAAAAACTGTTTTTT.

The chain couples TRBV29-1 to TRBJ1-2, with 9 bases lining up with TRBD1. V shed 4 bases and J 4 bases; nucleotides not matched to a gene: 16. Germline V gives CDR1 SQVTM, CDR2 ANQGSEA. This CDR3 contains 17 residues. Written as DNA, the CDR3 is TGCAGCGTTGTTCCGTTATCCACAGGGGGCGCAGGCTATGGCTACACCTTC. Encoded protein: CSVVPLSTGGAGYGYTF.

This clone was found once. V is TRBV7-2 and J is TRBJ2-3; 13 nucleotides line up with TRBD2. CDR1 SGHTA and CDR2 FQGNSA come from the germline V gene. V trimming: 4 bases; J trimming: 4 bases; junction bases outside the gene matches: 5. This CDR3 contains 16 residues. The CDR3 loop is CASSSTSGGAPDTQYF. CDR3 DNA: TGTGCCAGCAGCTCTACTAGCGGGGGGGCCCCAGATACGCAGTATTTT.

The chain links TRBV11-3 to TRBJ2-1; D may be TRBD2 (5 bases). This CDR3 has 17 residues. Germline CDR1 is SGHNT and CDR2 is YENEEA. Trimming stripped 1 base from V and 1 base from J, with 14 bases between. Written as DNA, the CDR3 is TGTGCCAGCAGCTTAGGTCACGGGAATAGGTCCTACAATGAGCAGTTCTTC. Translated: CASSLGHGNRSYNEQFF. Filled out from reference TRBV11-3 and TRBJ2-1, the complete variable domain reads EAGVVQSPRYKIIEKKQPVAFWCNPISGHNTLYWYLQNLGQGPELLIRYENEEAVDDSQLPKDRFSAERLKGVDSTLKIQPAELGDSAVYLCASSLGHGNRSYNEQFFGPGTRLTVL.

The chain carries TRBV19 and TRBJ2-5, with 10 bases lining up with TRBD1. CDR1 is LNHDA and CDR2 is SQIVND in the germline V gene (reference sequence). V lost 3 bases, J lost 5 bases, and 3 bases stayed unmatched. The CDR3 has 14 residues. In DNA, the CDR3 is TGTGCCAGTAGTATGGTGGACAGGGGGGAGACCCAGTACTTC. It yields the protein CASSMVDRGETQYF.

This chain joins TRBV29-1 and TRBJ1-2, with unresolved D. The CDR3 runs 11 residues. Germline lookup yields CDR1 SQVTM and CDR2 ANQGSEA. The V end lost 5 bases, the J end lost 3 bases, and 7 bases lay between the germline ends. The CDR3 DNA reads TGCAGCGTTACGGCAGACTATGGCTACACCTTC. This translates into CSVTADYGYTF.

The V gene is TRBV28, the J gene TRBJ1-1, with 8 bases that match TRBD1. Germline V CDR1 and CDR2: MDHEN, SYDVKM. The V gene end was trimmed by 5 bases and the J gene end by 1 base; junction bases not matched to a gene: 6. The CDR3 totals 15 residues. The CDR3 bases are TGTGCCAGCAGTCCATGGGACAGGCGGAACACTGAAGCTTTCTTT. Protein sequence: CASSPWDRRNTEAFF. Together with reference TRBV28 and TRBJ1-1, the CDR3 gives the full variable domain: DVKVTQSSRYLVKRTGEKVFLECVQDMDHENMFWYRQDPGLGLRLIYFSYDVKMKEKGDIPEGYSVSREKKERFSLILESASTNQTSMYLCASSPWDRRNTEAFFGQGTRLTVV.

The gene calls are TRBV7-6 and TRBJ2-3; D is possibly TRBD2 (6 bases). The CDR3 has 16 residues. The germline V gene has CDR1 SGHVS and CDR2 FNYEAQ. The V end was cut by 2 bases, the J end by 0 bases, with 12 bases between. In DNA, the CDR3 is TGTGCCAGCAGCTTAAATCACGGGACTAGCACAGATACGCAGTATTTT. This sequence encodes CASSLNHGTSTDTQYF.

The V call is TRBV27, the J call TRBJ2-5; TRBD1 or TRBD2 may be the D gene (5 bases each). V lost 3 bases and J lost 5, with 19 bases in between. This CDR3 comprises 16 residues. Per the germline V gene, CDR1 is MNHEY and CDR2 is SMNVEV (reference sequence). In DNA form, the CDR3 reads TGTGCCAGCAGTTTCCAGACCGGGACCCCGGTCGAGACCCAGTACTTC. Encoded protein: CASSFQTGTPVETQYF.

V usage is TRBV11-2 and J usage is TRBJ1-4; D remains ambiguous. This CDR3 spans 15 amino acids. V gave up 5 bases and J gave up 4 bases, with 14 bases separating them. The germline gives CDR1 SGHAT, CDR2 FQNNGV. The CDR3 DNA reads TGTGCCAGCAGCCCAAAAGGGCTGGGTAATGAAAAACTGTTTTTT. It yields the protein CASSPKGLGNEKLFF.

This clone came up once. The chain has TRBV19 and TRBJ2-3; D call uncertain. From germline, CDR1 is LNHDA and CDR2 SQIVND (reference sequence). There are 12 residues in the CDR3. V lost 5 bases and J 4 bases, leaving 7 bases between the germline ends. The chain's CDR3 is CASSRSADTQYF. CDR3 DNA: TGTGCCAGTAGTCGAAGCGCAGATACGCAGTATTTT.

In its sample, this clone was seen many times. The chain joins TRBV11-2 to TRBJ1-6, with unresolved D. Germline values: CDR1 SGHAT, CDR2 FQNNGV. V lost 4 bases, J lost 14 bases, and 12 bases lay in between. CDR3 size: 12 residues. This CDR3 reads CASSSSGMTLHF. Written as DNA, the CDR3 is TGTGCCAGCAGCTCCTCCGGGATGACCCTCCACTTT. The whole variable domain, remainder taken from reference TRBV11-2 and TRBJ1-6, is EAGVAQSPRYKIIEKRQSVAFWCNPISGHATLYWYQQILGQGPKLLIQFQNNGVVDDSQLPKDRFSAERLKGVDSTLKIQPAKLEDSAVYLCASSSSGMTLHFGNGTRLTVT.

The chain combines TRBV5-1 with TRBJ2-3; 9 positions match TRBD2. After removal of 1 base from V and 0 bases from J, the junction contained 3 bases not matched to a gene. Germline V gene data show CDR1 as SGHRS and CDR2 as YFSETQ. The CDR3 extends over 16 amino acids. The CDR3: CASSLTSGSSTDTQYF. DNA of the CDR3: TGCGCCAGCAGCTTGACTAGCGGGTCTAGCACAGATACGCAGTATTTT.

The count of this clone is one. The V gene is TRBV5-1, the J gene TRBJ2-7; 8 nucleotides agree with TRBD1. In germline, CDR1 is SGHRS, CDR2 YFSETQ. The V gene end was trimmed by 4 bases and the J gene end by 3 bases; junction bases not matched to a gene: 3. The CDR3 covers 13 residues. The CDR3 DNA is TGCGCCAGCAGCGCGGGACAGGTCTACGAGCAGTACTTC. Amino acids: CASSAGQVYEQYF.

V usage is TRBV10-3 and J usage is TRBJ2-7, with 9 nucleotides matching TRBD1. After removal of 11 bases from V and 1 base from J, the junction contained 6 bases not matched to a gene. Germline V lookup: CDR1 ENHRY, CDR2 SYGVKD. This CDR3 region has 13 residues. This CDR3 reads CASRDRDSYEQYF. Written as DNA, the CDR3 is TGTGCCTCACGGGACAGGGATTCCTACGAGCAGTACTTC.

In DNA form, the CDR3 reads TGTGCCAGCAGCTTGGGGCTAGCGGGAGCCAGTGAGCAGTTCTTC. As protein: CASSLGLAGASEQFF. V usage is TRBV5-6 and J usage is TRBJ2-1, with 10 bases identical to TRBD2. Looked up from germline, CDR1 is SGHDT and CDR2 is YYEEEE. This CDR3 has 15 amino acids. With V trimmed by 0 bases and J by 9 bases, 6 bases remained unmatched.

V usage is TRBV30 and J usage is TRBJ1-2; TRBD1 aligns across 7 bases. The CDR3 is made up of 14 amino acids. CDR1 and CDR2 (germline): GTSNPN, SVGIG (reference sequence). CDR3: CVKYSRDSRYGYTF. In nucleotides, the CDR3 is TGTGTCAAATATTCTAGGGACAGTCGGTATGGCTACACCTTC.